This T cell receptor (beta chain) appears in the sequencing data of a study of T cells in Graves' hyperthyroidism and ophthalmopathy. Findings and limits, study-wide: Ophthalmopathy got predicted by the model a median around 6.6 months before its onset.

J gave up 13 bases and V 2 bases, and 14 bases lay outside the gene matches. The CDR3 length is 15 residues. Germline CDR1 reads SEHNR; CDR2 reads FQNEAQ (reference sequence). This clonotype was seen a few times. Its antigen is unknown. Amplified regions were TCR beta CDR3 sequences from RNA transcripts. Using the HTBI primer set, a first-round RT-PCR was run on the TCR CDR3. TCRdb used MiXCR to reprocess the multiplex PCR reads, holding one entry per CDR3 protein. The table includes over 300,000 distinct CDR3 sequences, approximately 15% detected once. The receptor was derived from a woman in her sixties or seventies with Graves' hyperthyroidism. Sequenced: blood. The chain has TRBV7-9 and TRBJ1-2; TRBD1 agrees at 9 bases. CDR3 in DNA: TGTGCCAGCAGCTTACGTGCTGGGACAGGGTCGATAAGCACCTTC. Protein sequence: CASSLRAGTGSISTF.